The 17 T cell receptor beta chains in this list originate from one sample, sequenced in a study of beta chain features in type 1 diabetes. The entirety of the isolated RNA underwent reverse transcription, so expressed TCRB transcripts were sequenced. TCRdb keeps only in-frame clones here, not all; method: immunoSEQ multiplex PCR. The repertoire has hundreds of thousands of clones, roughly 13% of them found once; the top ten carry less than 0.025%. No antigens are known for them. Study findings and constraints: Moderate but significant shortening of TCRB CDR3s was recorded in all four CD4+ subsets from Type 1 diabetes patients.

Sequenced input: naive CD4+ T cells from blood. These receptor sequences come from a man aged 18 to 30 with type 1 diabetes.

This clone was recorded a few times. In DNA, the CDR3 is TGTGCCAGCAGTTTGTTCGGGGTGAGGGATGGCTACACCTTC. This gives the protein CASSLFGVRDGYTF. The chain carries TRBV28 and TRBJ1-2; D uncertain. Germline V CDR1 and CDR2: MDHEN, SYDVKM. Deletions cut 3 bases from V and 6 bases from J, with 14 bases between. The CDR3 is 14 residues long.

This chain uses TRBV6-5 with TRBJ2-5; D not certain. The V gene's germline CDR1 is MNHEY and CDR2 SVGAGI. This CDR3 region has 14 residues. V was clipped by 3 bases and J by 4 bases, with 12 bases between them. The CDR3 is CASSYLSALETQYF. CDR3 bases: TGTGCCAGCAGTTATTTGTCTGCCCTAGAGACCCAGTACTTC.

The sample holds a few counts of this clone. The J gene is TRBJ2-3, the V gene TRBV30; D is unresolved. Trimming removed 0 bases from V and 6 bases from J, with 7 bases in between. Germline-derived CDR1 and CDR2 are GTSNPN and SVGIG (reference sequence). The CDR3 totals 12 residues. CDR3 bases: TGTGCCTGGAGTGTATCCCCCGATACGCAGTATTTT. Translated, it gives CAWSVSPDTQYF.

This clone was picked up a small number of times. The chain is built from TRBV6-5 and TRBJ1-6; possible D gene TRBD1, 6 bases. The CDR3 sequence is 14 residues long. Germline CDR1 and CDR2: MNHEY and SVGAGI. V dropped 11 bases and J dropped 8 bases, with 19 bases sitting between them. CDR3 bases: TGTGCCGTCGGGGGCCCGGGGAGTTATTCACCCCTCCACTTT. It codes for CAVGGPGSYSPLHF.

The chain employs TRBV27 and TRBJ2-7, with D perhaps being TRBD1 or TRBD2 (5 bases each). Trimming stripped 6 bases from V and 2 bases from J, with 17 bases between. Looked up from germline, CDR1 is MNHEY and CDR2 is SMNVEV (reference sequence). This CDR3 is built from 15 residues. The CDR3: CASSSNRDPPYEQYF. The DNA for the CDR3 is TGTGCCAGCAGCTCAAACCGGGACCCTCCCTACGAGCAGTACTTC.

J is TRBJ1-1 and V is TRBV6-1, with 8 nucleotides matching TRBD1. Trimming removed 5 bases from V and 2 bases from J; junction bases left unmatched: 4. The CDR3 length is 14 residues. Germline V gene lookup returns CDR1 MNHNS and CDR2 SASEGT. The CDR3 coding sequence is TGTGCCAGCAGTTTCCAGGGGGCTAACACTGAAGCTTTCTTT. The encoded protein is CASSFQGANTEAFF.

CDR3 nucleotides: TGTGCCAGCAGCCAAGCCCCGACAGGGGGTTTGAACACTGAAGCTTTCTTT. Amino acid sequence: CASSQAPTGGLNTEAFF. The gene calls are TRBV14 and TRBJ1-1; 9 nucleotides match TRBD1. Germline V lookup: CDR1 SGHDN, CDR2 FVKESK. Trimming cost V 1 base and J 0 bases; bases outside gene matches: 6. There are 17 residues in the CDR3.

The CDR3 sequence: CASSTVNSPLHF. Written as DNA, the CDR3 is TGTGCCAGTAGTACCGTCAATTCACCCCTCCACTTT. The V gene is TRBV19, the J gene TRBJ1-6, with D unclear. Germline values: CDR1 LNHDA, CDR2 SQIVND (reference sequence). The CDR3 has 12 amino acids. The V end lost 4 bases, the J end lost 7 bases, and 5 bases lay between the germline ends.

V is TRBV5-6 and J is TRBJ1-6; 8 nucleotides agree with TRBD1. The V gene end was trimmed by 3 bases and the J gene end by 12 bases; junction bases not matched to a gene: 11. This CDR3 has 15 amino acids. Per the germline V gene, CDR1 is SGHDT and CDR2 is YYEEEE. The CDR3 DNA reads as TGTGCCAGCAGCTCCCTGGACAGGGATAAGGGACCCCTCCACTTT. This translates into CASSSLDRDKGPLHF.

The chain uses TRBV7-7 and TRBJ2-2; 7 nucleotides align to TRBD1. The J segment lost 6 bases and the V segment lost 5 bases, leaving 3 bases of the junction unmatched. Germline values: CDR1 SSHAT, CDR2 FNYEAQ (reference sequence). The CDR3 is made up of 13 amino acids. CDR3 coding DNA: TGTGCCAGCAGCCTGACAGGGTCCGGGGAGCTGTTTTTT. Its translation is CASSLTGSGELFF.

In this sample, this clone turned up a few times. This chain links TRBV12-2 with TRBJ1-4; TRBD1, the table's D call, was not compared with the DNA. TRBV12-2 is a pseudogene locus. This CDR3 has 16 residues. CDR3 bases: TGTGCAAGTCGCTTAGTCCCGACAGGGCATAATGAAAAACTGTTTTTT. Residues: CASRLVPTGHNEKLFF.

The chain links TRBV5-6 to TRBJ2-2; D unresolved. The V end lost 4 bases, the J end lost 0 bases, and 10 bases lay between the germline ends. Germline lookup yields CDR1 SGHDT and CDR2 YYEEEE. CDR3 length: 15 residues. CDR3 DNA: TGTGCCAGCAGCCTACCCACCCCGAACACCGGGGAGCTGTTTTTT. This gives the protein CASSLPTPNTGELFF.

There are a few counts of this clone. The genes are TRBV2 and TRBJ1-1; the D gene is possibly TRBD1 (5 bases). CDR3 size: 15 residues. The V gene's germline CDR1 is SNHLY and CDR2 FYNNEI. V was shortened by 7 bases and J by 1 base, with 16 bases between the two germline ends. The CDR3 loop reads CASKPPQGWNTEAFF. The CDR3 DNA reads as TGTGCCAGCAAACCTCCTCAGGGATGGAACACTGAAGCTTTCTTT.

This rearrangement joins TRBV27 to TRBJ1-2; 8 bases map to TRBD1. The CDR3 contains 16 residues. Germline V gene data show CDR1 as MNHEY and CDR2 as SMNVEV (reference sequence). V was clipped by 6 bases and J by 8 bases; unmatched bases: 17. The CDR3 region is CASSEDGQGGIWGYTF. CDR3 nucleotide sequence: TGTGCCAGCAGCGAAGACGGACAGGGTGGAATCTGGGGCTACACCTTC.

This clone was observed a few times. The chain combines TRBV11-2 with TRBJ2-1; no definite D call. Trimming took 4 bases from V and 0 from J, leaving 10 bases between them. The germline V gene encodes CDR1 SGHAT and CDR2 FQNNGV. The CDR3 is 15 amino acids. The CDR3 spells CASSYTDDSYNEQFF. The CDR3, as DNA: TGTGCCAGCAGCTACACGGATGACTCCTACAATGAGCAGTTCTTC.

In the case of this clone: In the same sample, other DNA sequences code for this CDR3. The CDR3 nucleotides read TGCGCCAGCAGCTTGGCCCGCGATACGCAGTATTTT. It codes for CASSLARDTQYF. V gene TRBV5-1 combines with J gene TRBJ2-3; D remains ambiguous. V was shortened by 0 bases and J by 6 bases, with 5 bases between the two germline ends. CDR1 and CDR2 (germline): SGHRS, YFSETQ. CDR3 length equals 12 residues.

This clone came up a few times. This CDR3 reads CASSEVRGLGNKETQYF. The DNA of the CDR3 is TGTGCCAGCAGTGAAGTAAGGGGACTGGGCAATAAAGAGACCCAGTACTTC. The chain couples TRBV6-1 to TRBJ2-5; D possibly corresponds to TRBD2 (6 bases). The V gene's germline CDR1 is MNHNS and CDR2 SASEGT. V was clipped by 1 base and J by 3 bases, with 18 bases between them. The CDR3 is made up of 17 amino acids.